Below are 8 T cell receptor beta chains sequenced from a single sample in a study of blood T cell repertoires in COVID-19. Produced via immunoSEQ multiplex PCR; TCRdb's table is partial and in-frame only. The repertoire holds about 440,000 clones, with more than 70% as singletons. The specimen sequenced was peripheral blood. These receptors originate from a woman aged 50 to 65 with COVID-19, enrolled during active disease.

Only a few counts were recorded for this clone. This chain connects TRBV4-2 to TRBJ2-7, with 7 bases matching TRBD2. CDR3 length: 15 amino acids. After removal of 1 base from V and 2 bases from J, the junction contained 5 bases not matched to a gene. Germline loops: CDR1 LGHNA, CDR2 YNFKEQ. CDR3 sequence: CASSQGLADPYEQYF. The DNA for the CDR3 is TGTGCCAGCAGCCAAGGACTAGCCGATCCCTACGAGCAGTACTTC.

The rearrangement links TRBV7-9 to TRBJ1-6; 9 bases agree with TRBD1. CDR3 length: 18 amino acids. Germline CDR1 and CDR2: SEHNR and FQNEAQ (reference sequence). V lost 4 bases to trimming and J lost 8 bases; unmatched junction nucleotides: 15. CDR3 amino acids: CASSSRLTGTGNDSPLHF. The CDR3 DNA reads as TGTGCCAGCAGCTCCCGACTCACCGGGACAGGGAACGATTCACCCCTCCACTTT.

The rearrangement uses TRBV28 and TRBJ1-2, with TRBD1 identical over 7 bases. V shed 4 bases, J shed 7 bases, and the junction held 9 bases outside the gene matches. The CDR3 length is 14 residues. Looked up from germline, CDR1 is MDHEN and CDR2 is SYDVKM. The CDR3 DNA is TGTGCCAGCAGTTCCTCGATGACAGGGATTGGCTACACCTTC. It encodes CASSSSMTGIGYTF.

The rearrangement links TRBV7-2 to TRBJ2-5; 9 nucleotides match TRBD2. Germline V gives CDR1 SGHTA, CDR2 FQGNSA. This CDR3 region has 15 residues. V trimming: 3 bases; J trimming: 6 bases; junction bases outside the gene matches: 8. CDR3 bases: TGTGCCAGCAGCTTTAATAGCGGGGGATCGCAGACCCAGTACTTC. Its protein is CASSFNSGGSQTQYF.

The chain uses TRBV18 and TRBJ1-1; 10 positions agree with TRBD1. Germline V gives CDR1 KGHSH, CDR2 LQKENI. This CDR3 is 15 amino acids long. Trimming at V came to 2 bases and at J to 5 bases, leaving 5 bases not matched to a gene. CDR3 DNA sequence: TGTGCCAGCTCACCAGAGACAGGGGGCCGGACTGAAGCTTTCTTT. Amino acid sequence: CASSPETGGRTEAFF.

The rearrangement joins TRBV10-2 to TRBJ1-4, with a weak D call TRBD1 (6 bases). Germline V gene sequence: CDR1 WSHSY, CDR2 SAAADI. Between the trimmed V and J ends, which lost 4 bases and 4 bases, there was a span of 13 bases. This CDR3 is built from 15 residues. CDR3 amino acids: CASSATGWGNEKLFF. The CDR3 region has the DNA TGCGCCAGCAGTGCCACAGGGTGGGGTAATGAAAAACTGTTTTTT.

The V call is TRBV2, the J call TRBJ2-2; TRBD1 matches 10 bases. Germline CDR1 reads SNHLY; CDR2 reads FYNNEI. The junction had 8 bases not matched to a gene; V was cut back by 10 bases and J by 0 bases. This CDR3 spans 16 amino acids. CDR3: CATSRDRGPNTGELFF. The CDR3 DNA is TGTGCCACGTCCCGGGACAGGGGCCCGAACACCGGGGAGCTGTTTTTT.

This chain uses TRBV10-2 with TRBJ1-4, with 8 bases aligning to TRBD1. Germline V gives CDR1 WSHSY, CDR2 SAAADI. Trimming cost V 3 bases and J 0 bases; bases outside gene matches: 6. CDR3 length: 17 amino acids. In nucleotides, the CDR3 is TGCGCCAGCAGTGATTACAGGGGGGTTGCAACTAATGAAAAACTGTTTTTT. Residues: CASSDYRGVATNEKLFF.